This T cell receptor (beta chain) originates from a study of CXCR3-negative and CXCR3-positive naive CD8 T cells. Overall study findings and caveats: CXCR3-negative and CXCR3-positive naive cells shared comparable TRBV-TRBJ usage, but memory cells did not. Hydrophobicity of TRB CDR3s was greater in CXCR3-positive naive cells than in CXCR3-negative naive cells.

With regard to this clonotype: Its specificity is unknown.

Each TRB cDNA library was prepared by 5' RACE (with UMI labels). TCRdb reprocessed the 5' RACE reads, keeping one entry per CDR3 protein, no DNA. In total, the table holds roughly 120,000 distinct CDR3 sequences. Germline V gene lookup returns CDR1 LGHNA and CDR2 YSLEER. The CDR3 spans 19 residues. Sequenced: naive CXCR3+ CD8+ T cells from blood. The subset: CD45RO-CCR7+CD27+CD95- naive CD8+ T cells expressing CXCR3 (TNR3+). This chain connects TRBV4-3 to TRBJ1-1; the D call of TRBD1 rests on TCRdb alone, since no DNA is present to check it. The receptor was derived from a human donor in good health. Some clones in this sample may be carry-over from other donors' samples. CDR3 amino acids: CASSPAGAVTLSTSKSAFF.